The present TCR beta chain was sequenced within a study of early T cells in non-severe SARS-CoV-2 infection. The ends were cut back, 3 bases at V and 4 bases at J, with 6 bases in the middle. The CDR3 runs to 13 residues. Germline values: CDR1 KGHSH, CDR2 LQKENI. Unique molecular identifiers (one per individual cDNA molecule) were attached. Using its own MiXCR run on the 5' RACE reads, TCRdb lists one record per CDR3 protein. Of some 80,000 distinct CDR3 sequences in the sample, 5% were seen once. The sequenced sample was whole blood, obtained at baseline. The rearrangement links TRBV18 to TRBJ2-2; tentative D call: TRBD2 (6 bases). The source of this sequence is an adult who was a healthcare worker with PCR-confirmed SARS-CoV-2 infection or an uninfected control (not recorded which). CDR3 nucleotide sequence: TGTGCCAGCTCACCGGGGGGCACCGGGGAGCTGTTTTTT. Its translation: CASSPGGTGELFF.